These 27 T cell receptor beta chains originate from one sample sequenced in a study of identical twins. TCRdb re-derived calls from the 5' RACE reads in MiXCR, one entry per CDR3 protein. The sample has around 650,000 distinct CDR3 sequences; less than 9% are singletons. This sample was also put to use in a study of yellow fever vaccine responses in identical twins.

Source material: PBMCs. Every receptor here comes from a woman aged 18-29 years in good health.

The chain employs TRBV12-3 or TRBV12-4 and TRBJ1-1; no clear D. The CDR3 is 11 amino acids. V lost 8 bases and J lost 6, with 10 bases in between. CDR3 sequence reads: CASLLRAEAFF. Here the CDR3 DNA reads TGTGCCAGCCTCCTGAGGGCTGAAGCTTTCTTT.

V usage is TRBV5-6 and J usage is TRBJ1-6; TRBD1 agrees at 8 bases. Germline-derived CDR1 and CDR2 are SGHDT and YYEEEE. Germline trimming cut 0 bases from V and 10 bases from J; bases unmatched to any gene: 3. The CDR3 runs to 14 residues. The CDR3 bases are TGTGCCAGCAGCTTGGGACAGGGGACGTCACCCCTCCACTTT. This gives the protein CASSLGQGTSPLHF.

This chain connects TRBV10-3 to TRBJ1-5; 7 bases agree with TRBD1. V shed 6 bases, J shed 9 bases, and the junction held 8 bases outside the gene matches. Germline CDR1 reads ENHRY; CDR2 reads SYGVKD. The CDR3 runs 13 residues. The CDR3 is CAISRDSVGPQHF. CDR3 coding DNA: TGTGCCATCAGCAGGGACAGCGTTGGGCCCCAGCATTTT.

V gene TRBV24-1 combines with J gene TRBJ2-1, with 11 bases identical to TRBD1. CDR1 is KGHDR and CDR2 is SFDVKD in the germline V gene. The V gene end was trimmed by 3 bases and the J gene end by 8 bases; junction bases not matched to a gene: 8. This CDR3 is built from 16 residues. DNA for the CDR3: TGTGCCACCAGTGATCACGGGACAGGGGGGTCCTATGAGCAGTTCTTC. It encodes CATSDHGTGGSYEQFF.

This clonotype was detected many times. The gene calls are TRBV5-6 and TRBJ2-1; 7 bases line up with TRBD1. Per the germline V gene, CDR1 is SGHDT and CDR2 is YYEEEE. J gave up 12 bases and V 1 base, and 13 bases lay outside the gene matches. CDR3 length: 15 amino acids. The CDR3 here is CASSLTGARPMGQFF. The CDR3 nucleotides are TGTGCCAGCAGCTTGACAGGGGCCCGTCCAATGGGGCAGTTCTTC.

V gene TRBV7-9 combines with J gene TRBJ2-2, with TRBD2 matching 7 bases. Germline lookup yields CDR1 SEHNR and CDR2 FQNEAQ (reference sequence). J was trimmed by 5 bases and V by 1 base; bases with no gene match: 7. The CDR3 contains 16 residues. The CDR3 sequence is CASSLEPTGRTGELFF. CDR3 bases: TGTGCCAGCAGCTTAGAACCCACCGGGAGGACCGGGGAGCTGTTTTTT.

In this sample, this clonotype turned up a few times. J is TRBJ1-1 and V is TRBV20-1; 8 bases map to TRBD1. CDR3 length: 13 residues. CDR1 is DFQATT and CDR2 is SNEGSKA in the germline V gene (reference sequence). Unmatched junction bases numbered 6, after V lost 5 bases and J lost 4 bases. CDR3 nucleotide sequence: TGCAGTGCTGGACAGGGTGCGCGCACTGAAGCTTTCTTT. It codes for CSAGQGARTEAFF.

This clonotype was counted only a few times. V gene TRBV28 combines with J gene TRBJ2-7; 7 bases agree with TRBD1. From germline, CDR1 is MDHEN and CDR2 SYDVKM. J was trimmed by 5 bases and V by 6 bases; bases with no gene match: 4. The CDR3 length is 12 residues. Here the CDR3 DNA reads TGTGCCAGCAGCTCCGACAGGGACGAGCAGTACGTC. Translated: CASSSDRDEQYV.

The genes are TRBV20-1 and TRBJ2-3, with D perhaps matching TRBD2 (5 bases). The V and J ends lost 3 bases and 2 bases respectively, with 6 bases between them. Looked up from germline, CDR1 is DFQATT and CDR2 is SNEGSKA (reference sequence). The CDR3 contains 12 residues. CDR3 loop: CSASGLTDTQYF. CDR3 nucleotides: TGCAGTGCTAGCGGACTCACAGATACGCAGTATTTT.

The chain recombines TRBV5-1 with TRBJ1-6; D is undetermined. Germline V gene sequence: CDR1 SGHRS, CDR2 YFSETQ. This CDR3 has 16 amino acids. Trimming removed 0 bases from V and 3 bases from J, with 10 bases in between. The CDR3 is CASSLGQANYNSPLHF. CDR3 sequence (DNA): TGCGCCAGCAGCTTGGGGCAGGCGAACTATAATTCACCCCTCCACTTT.

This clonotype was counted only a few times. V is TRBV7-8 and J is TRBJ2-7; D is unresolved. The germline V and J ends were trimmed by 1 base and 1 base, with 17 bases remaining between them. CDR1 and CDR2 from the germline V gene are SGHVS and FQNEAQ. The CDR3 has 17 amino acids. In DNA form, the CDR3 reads TGTGCCAGCAGCTTAGATGTGTGGGGAATGTCTTCCTACGAGCAGTACGTC. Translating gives CASSLDVWGMSSYEQYV.

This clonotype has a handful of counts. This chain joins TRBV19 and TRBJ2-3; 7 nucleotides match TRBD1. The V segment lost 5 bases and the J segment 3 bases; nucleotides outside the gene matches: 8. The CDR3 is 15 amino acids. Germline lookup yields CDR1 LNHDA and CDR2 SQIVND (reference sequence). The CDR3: CASSSSPQGTDTQYF. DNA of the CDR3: TGTGCCAGTAGTTCATCCCCACAGGGGACAGATACGCAGTATTTT.

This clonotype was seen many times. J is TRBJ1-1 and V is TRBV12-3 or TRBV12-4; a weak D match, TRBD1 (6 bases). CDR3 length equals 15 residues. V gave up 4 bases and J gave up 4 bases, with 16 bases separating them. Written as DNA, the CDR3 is TGTGCCAGCAGTTCCAAGGGGGGATTCGGCACTGAAGCTTTCTTT. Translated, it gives CASSSKGGFGTEAFF.

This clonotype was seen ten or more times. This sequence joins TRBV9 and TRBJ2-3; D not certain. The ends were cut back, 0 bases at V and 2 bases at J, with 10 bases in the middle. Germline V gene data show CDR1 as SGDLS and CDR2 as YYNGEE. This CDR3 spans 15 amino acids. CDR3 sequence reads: CASSVGQRTTDTQYF. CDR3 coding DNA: TGTGCCAGCAGCGTAGGGCAGCGAACCACAGATACGCAGTATTTT.

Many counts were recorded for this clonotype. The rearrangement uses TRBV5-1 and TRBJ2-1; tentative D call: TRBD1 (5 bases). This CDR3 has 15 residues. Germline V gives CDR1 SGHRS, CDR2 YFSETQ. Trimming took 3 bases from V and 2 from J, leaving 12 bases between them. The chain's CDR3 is CASSSWTKTYNEQFF. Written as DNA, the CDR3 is TGCGCCAGCAGCTCATGGACAAAGACCTACAATGAGCAGTTCTTC.

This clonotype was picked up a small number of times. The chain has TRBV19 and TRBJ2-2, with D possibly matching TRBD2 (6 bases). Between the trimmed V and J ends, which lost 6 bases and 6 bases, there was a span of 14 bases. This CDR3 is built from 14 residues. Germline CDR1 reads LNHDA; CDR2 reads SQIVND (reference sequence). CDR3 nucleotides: TGTGCCAGTAGCAGACTAGACCATTCCGGGGAGCTGTTTTTT. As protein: CASSRLDHSGELFF.

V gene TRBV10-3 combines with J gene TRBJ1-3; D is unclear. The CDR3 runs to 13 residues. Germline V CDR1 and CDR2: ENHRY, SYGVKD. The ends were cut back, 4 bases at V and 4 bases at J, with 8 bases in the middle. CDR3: CAISVGGGNTIYF. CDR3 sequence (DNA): TGTGCCATCAGTGTGGGAGGAGGAAACACCATATATTTT.

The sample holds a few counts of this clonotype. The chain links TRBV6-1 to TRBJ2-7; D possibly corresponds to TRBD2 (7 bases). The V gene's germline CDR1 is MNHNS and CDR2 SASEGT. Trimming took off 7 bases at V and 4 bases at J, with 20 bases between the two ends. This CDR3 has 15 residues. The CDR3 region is CASILLPGGRYEQYV. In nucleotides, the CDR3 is TGTGCCAGCATTCTTCTCCCGGGGGGCAGGTACGAGCAGTACGTC.

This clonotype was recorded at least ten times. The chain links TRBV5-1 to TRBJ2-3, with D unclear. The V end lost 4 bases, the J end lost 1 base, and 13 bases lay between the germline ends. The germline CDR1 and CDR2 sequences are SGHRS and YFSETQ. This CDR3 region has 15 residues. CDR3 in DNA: TGCGCCAGCAGCCTTTCCGGACGGGGCACAGATACGCAGTATTTT. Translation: CASSLSGRGTDTQYF.

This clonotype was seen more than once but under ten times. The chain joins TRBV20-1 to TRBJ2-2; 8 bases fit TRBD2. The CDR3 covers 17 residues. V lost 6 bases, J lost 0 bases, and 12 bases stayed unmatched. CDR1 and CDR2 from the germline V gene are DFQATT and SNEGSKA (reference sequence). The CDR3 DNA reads TGCAGTGCCACCGGGTTCGGGGGGGCCTCGAACACCGGGGAGCTGTTTTTT. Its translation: CSATGFGGASNTGELFF.

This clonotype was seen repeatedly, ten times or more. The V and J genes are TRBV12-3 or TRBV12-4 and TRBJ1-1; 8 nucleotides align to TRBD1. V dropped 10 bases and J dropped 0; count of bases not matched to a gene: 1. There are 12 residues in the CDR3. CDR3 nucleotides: TGTGCCACCAGGGGGCTGAACACTGAAGCTTTCTTT. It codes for CATRGLNTEAFF.

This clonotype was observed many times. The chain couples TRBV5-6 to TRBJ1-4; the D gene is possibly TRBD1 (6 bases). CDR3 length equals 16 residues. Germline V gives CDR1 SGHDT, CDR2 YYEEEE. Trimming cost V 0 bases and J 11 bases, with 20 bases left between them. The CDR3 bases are TGTGCCAGCAGCTTGGACGGGACAACAACCTCTGGGAAACTGTTTTTT. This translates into CASSLDGTTTSGKLFF.

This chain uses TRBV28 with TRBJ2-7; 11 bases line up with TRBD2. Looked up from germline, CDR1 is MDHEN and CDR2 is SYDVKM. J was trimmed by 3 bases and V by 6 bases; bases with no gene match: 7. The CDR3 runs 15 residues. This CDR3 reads CASSGSGRAHYEQYF. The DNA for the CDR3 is TGTGCCAGCAGCGGTAGCGGGAGGGCCCACTACGAGCAGTACTTC.

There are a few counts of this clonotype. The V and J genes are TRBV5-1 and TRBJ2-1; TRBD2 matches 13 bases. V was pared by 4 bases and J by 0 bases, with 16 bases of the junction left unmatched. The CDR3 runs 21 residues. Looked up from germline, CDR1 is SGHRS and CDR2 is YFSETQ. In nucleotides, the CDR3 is TGCGCCAGCAGCCGTACCACTAGCGGGGGGGCATATTTTTCCTCCTACAATGAGCAGTTCTTC. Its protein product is CASSRTTSGGAYFSSYNEQFF.

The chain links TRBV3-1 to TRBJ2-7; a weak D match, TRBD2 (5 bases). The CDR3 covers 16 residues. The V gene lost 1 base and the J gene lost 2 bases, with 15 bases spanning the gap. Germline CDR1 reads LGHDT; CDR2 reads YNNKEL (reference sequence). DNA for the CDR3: TGTGCCAGCAGCCAAGGACCCGGACTGCTCACCTACGAGCAGTACTTC. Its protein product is CASSQGPGLLTYEQYF.

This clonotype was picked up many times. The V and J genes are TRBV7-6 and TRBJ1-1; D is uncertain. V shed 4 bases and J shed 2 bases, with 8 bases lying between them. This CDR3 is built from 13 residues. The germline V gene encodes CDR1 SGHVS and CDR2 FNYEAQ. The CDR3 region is CASSWSVNTEAFF. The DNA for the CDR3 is TGTGCCAGCAGCTGGAGTGTAAACACTGAAGCTTTCTTT.

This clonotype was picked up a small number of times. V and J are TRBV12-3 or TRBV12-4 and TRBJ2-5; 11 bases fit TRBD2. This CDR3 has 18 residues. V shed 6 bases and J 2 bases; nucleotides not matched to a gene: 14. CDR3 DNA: TGTGCCAGCAGCACTTGGACTAGCGGGCGGGAGACACAAGAGACCCAGTACTTC. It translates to CASSTWTSGRETQETQYF.